This entry lists 26 T cell receptor beta chains sequenced from one sample in a study of blood T cell repertoires in COVID-19. Assay used: immunoSEQ multiplex PCR; TCRdb lists only in-frame clones, some missing. The sample includes about 250,000 clones, roughly 85% seen only once; the top ten take around 3%. Sequencing was carried out using peripheral blood. The receptors derive from a man between 18 and 29 years old with active or convalescent COVID-19.

This chain connects TRBV7-9 to TRBJ2-1; D gene ambiguous. V shed 1 base and J shed 7 bases, with 8 bases lying between them. The CDR3 loop spans 13 amino acids. Germline V lookup: CDR1 SEHNR, CDR2 FQNEAQ (reference sequence). The CDR3 nucleotides are TGTGCCAGCAGCTTAGTCGACGGGAATGAGCAGTTCTTC. This sequence encodes CASSLVDGNEQFF.

This clone was seen only once. The CDR3 region has the DNA TGTGCCAGCAGCGGACCGGGGGTTACTTACGGCTACACCTTC. Protein product: CASSGPGVTYGYTF. The rearrangement uses TRBV9 and TRBJ1-2; the D gene is possibly TRBD1 (5 bases). Per the germline V gene, CDR1 is SGDLS and CDR2 is YYNGEE. The V gene lost 3 bases and the J gene lost 8 bases, with 17 bases spanning the gap. CDR3 size: 14 residues.

This chain links TRBV9 with TRBJ1-1; possible D gene TRBD1, 5 bases. Germline V gene sequence: CDR1 SGDLS, CDR2 YYNGEE. The CDR3 is 15 amino acids. V lost 0 bases and J 5 bases, leaving 14 bases between the germline ends. This CDR3 reads CASSVDGQGGTEAFF. CDR3 DNA sequence: TGTGCCAGCAGCGTAGATGGCCAGGGAGGGACTGAAGCTTTCTTT. Drawing the rest from reference TRBV9 and TRBJ1-1, the complete variable domain is DSGVTQTPKHLITATGQRVTLRCSPRSGDLSVYWYQQSLDQGLQFLIQYYNGEERAKGNILERFSAQQFPDLHSELNLSSLELGDSALYFCASSVDGQGGTEAFFGQGTRLTVV.

A few counts support this clone. This sequence joins TRBV4-2 and TRBJ2-3, with 10 bases identical to TRBD1. The V segment lost 7 bases and the J segment 4 bases; nucleotides outside the gene matches: 8. The CDR3 is 15 residues long. Germline V lookup: CDR1 LGHNA, CDR2 YNFKEQ. The CDR3 is CASTSGTGAPDTQYF. The CDR3 DNA reads as TGTGCCAGCACGAGTGGGACAGGGGCGCCAGATACGCAGTATTTT.

This clone is a singleton in its sample. The chain links TRBV7-3 to TRBJ2-3, with D possibly matching TRBD2 (6 bases). In germline, CDR1 is SGHTA, CDR2 FQGTGA. The ends were cut back, 5 bases at V and 4 bases at J, with 16 bases in the middle. This CDR3 is built from 15 residues. The CDR3 region is CASSPTGVSADTQYF. Written as DNA, the CDR3 is TGTGCCAGCAGCCCCACGGGAGTTAGTGCAGATACGCAGTATTTT.

The J gene is TRBJ1-1, the V gene TRBV28; D is undetermined. CDR3 length equals 14 residues. CDR1 and CDR2 from the germline V gene are MDHEN and SYDVKM. Trimming left V 2 bases short and J 1 base short, with 8 bases between. CDR3 bases: TGTGCCAGCAGTTTAAGTATGGCGAACACTGAAGCTTTCTTT. It yields the protein CASSLSMANTEAFF.

This clone came up once. The CDR3 sequence: CASSLTGTGNRNTEAFF. The CDR3 DNA follows: TGCGCCAGCAGCCTAACCGGGACAGGGAACAGGAACACTGAAGCTTTCTTT. This chain links TRBV5-1 with TRBJ1-1, with 9 bases aligning to TRBD1. Germline values: CDR1 SGHRS, CDR2 YFSETQ. The CDR3 is 17 amino acids. V trimming: 4 bases; J trimming: 1 base; junction bases outside the gene matches: 11.

CDR3 bases: TGTGCCAGCAGCTATACCGGGACAGGACACACAGATACGCAGTATTTT. Its protein is CASSYTGTGHTDTQYF. The V and J genes are TRBV7-6 and TRBJ2-3; 8 bases align to TRBD1. From germline, CDR1 is SGHVS and CDR2 FNYEAQ. CDR3 length: 16 residues. V was pared by 4 bases and J by 2 bases, with 8 bases of the junction left unmatched.

A word on this clone: Other DNA sequences of this sample code for an identical CDR3. The chain is built from TRBV7-2 and TRBJ1-2, with a tentative D call TRBD1 (5 bases). The CDR3 sequence is 14 residues long. Trimming stripped 5 bases from V and 3 bases from J, with 13 bases between. Germline V lookup: CDR1 SGHTA, CDR2 FQGNSA. Here the CDR3 reads CASSPGGGYYGYTF. DNA of the CDR3: TGTGCCAGCAGCCCCGGGGGGGGATACTATGGCTACACCTTC.

This chain joins TRBV5-6 and TRBJ2-7, with 10 positions matching TRBD2. The CDR3 runs 16 residues. Trimming took 0 bases from V and 2 from J; bases not matched to a gene: 5. Germline assignment: CDR1 SGHDT and CDR2 YYEEEE. CDR3 amino acids: CASSLDSGRQTYEQYF. The CDR3 region has the DNA TGTGCCAGCAGCTTGGATAGCGGGAGGCAGACCTACGAGCAGTACTTC.

The chain recombines TRBV9 with TRBJ1-1; maybe TRBD1 (5 bases). The CDR3 length is 16 residues. V was cut by 0 bases and J by 5 bases, with 17 bases left in between. CDR1 is SGDLS, CDR2 YYNGEE, per germline. This CDR3 is CASSVATGVGRTEAFF. The CDR3 DNA reads TGTGCCAGCAGCGTAGCTACGGGGGTTGGGAGGACTGAAGCTTTCTTT.

The genes are TRBV14 and TRBJ1-3; tentatively, D is TRBD1 (6 bases). Trimming took off 3 bases at V and 0 bases at J, with 27 bases between the two ends. Germline CDR1 is SGHDN and CDR2 is FVKESK. CDR3 size: 21 residues. Written as DNA, the CDR3 is TGTGCCAGCAGCCAGGACGCTCTCCCCGGGACATCGGAAGACTCTGGAAACACCATATATTTT. Its protein is CASSQDALPGTSEDSGNTIYF.

CDR3 in DNA: TGTGCCAGCAGGGATCGGACAGGGGGGGATCAGCCCCAGCATTTT. Its translation: CASRDRTGGDQPQHF. The chain couples TRBV2 to TRBJ1-5; 10 bases line up with TRBD1. Germline V gene lookup returns CDR1 SNHLY and CDR2 FYNNEI. CDR3 length: 15 amino acids. V shed 6 bases and J 5 bases; nucleotides not matched to a gene: 7.

The chain carries TRBV5-1 and TRBJ1-1; TRBD1 aligns across 7 bases. Germline CDR1 SGHRS, CDR2 YFSETQ. The CDR3 contains 15 residues. V lost 4 bases to trimming and J lost 4 bases; unmatched junction nucleotides: 10. Written as DNA, the CDR3 is TGCGCCAGCAGCGTAGACAGGGATAGGGGCACTGAAGCTTTCTTT. Its translation: CASSVDRDRGTEAFF.

This chain joins TRBV9 and TRBJ1-4; tentatively, D is TRBD1 (5 bases). V lost 7 bases to trimming and J lost 7 bases, with 17 bases between them. Germline V gene sequence: CDR1 SGDLS, CDR2 YYNGEE. The CDR3 runs 14 residues. CDR3 amino acids: CASSLRGGTEKLFF. CDR3 sequence (DNA): TGTGCCAGCTCCCTAAGGGGCGGAACTGAAAAACTGTTTTTT.

The chain uses TRBV9 and TRBJ1-1, with 7 bases identical to TRBD1. CDR1 SGDLS and CDR2 YYNGEE come from the germline V gene. V was pared by 1 base and J by 5 bases, with 5 bases of the junction left unmatched. This CDR3 has 14 amino acids. The CDR3: CASSVKGAATEAFF. As DNA, the CDR3 is TGTGCCAGCAGCGTAAAGGGGGCGGCGACTGAAGCTTTCTTT.

The chain couples TRBV7-2 to TRBJ1-4, with D possibly being TRBD1 (6 bases). The CDR3 contains 15 residues. V lost 3 bases and J lost 1, with 9 bases in between. Looked up from germline, CDR1 is SGHTA and CDR2 is FQGNSA. The DNA of the CDR3 is TGTGCCAGCAGCTTGGGACACCTAACTAATGAAAAACTGTTTTTT. This codes for CASSLGHLTNEKLFF.

V and J are TRBV15 and TRBJ2-7; weak D call: TRBD1 (6 bases). Trimming stripped 2 bases from V and 2 bases from J, with 13 bases between. The CDR3 loop spans 15 amino acids. CDR1 LNHNV and CDR2 YYDKDF come from the germline V gene (reference sequence). CDR3 bases: TGTGCCACCAGCAGAAAAAACCAGGGGACCTACGAGCAGTACTTC. This codes for CATSRKNQGTYEQYF.

In regard to this clone: Other DNA sequences in this sample translate to the same CDR3. The chain has TRBV7-2 and TRBJ2-7; D ambiguous. This CDR3 region has 13 residues. V was trimmed by 5 bases and J by 0 bases, leaving 8 bases between them. Germline CDR1 and CDR2: SGHTA and FQGNSA. The CDR3 nucleotides read TGTGCCAGCAGCCTCGCGAGCTCCTACGAGCAGTACTTC. Translation gives CASSLASSYEQYF. The whole variable domain, remainder taken from reference TRBV7-2 and TRBJ2-7, is GAGVSQSPSNKVTEKGKDVELRCDPISGHTALYWYRQSLGQGLEFLIYFQGNSAPDKSGLPSDRFSAERTGGSVSTLTIQRTQQEDSAVYLCASSLASSYEQYFGPGTRLTVT.

There are a few counts of this clone. This rearrangement joins TRBV19 to TRBJ1-1, with D hard to call. Germline-derived CDR1 and CDR2 are LNHDA and SQIVND (reference sequence). Deletions cut 3 bases from V and 3 bases from J, with 14 bases between. The CDR3 is made up of 15 amino acids. The CDR3 sequence is CASSIRGWEDTEAFF. DNA of the CDR3: TGTGCCAGTAGTATTCGCGGGTGGGAGGACACTGAAGCTTTCTTT.

This sequence joins TRBV7-3 and TRBJ1-1; D is perhaps TRBD1 (6 bases). This CDR3 region has 17 residues. The V end lost 2 bases, the J end lost 0 bases, and 16 bases lay between the germline ends. Germline V CDR1 and CDR2: SGHTA, FQGTGA. CDR3: CASSLGRGRLLNTEAFF. CDR3 DNA: TGTGCCAGCAGCTTAGGCAGGGGTCGGTTATTGAACACTGAAGCTTTCTTT.

The chain is built from TRBV7-2 and TRBJ1-2; 7 bases are a match to TRBD1. With V trimmed by 4 bases and J by 5 bases, 7 bases remained unmatched. This CDR3 region has 14 residues. Germline V CDR1 and CDR2: SGHTA, FQGNSA. CDR3 in amino acids: CASSYRGQSYGYTF. In DNA, the CDR3 is TGTGCCAGCAGCTACCGGGGACAGAGTTATGGCTACACCTTC.

The chain carries TRBV2 and TRBJ1-5, with D uncertain. Germline V lookup: CDR1 SNHLY, CDR2 FYNNEI. V was cut by 2 bases and J by 7 bases, with 12 bases left in between. The CDR3 totals 14 residues. CDR3 in amino acids: CASSEFTAGQPQHF. Here the CDR3 DNA reads TGTGCCAGCAGTGAATTTACCGCCGGGCAGCCCCAGCATTTT.

The CDR3 nucleotides are TGTGCCAGTAGTGGCGGGAGGGGCTCCTACAATGAGCAGTTCTTC. This encodes CASSGGRGSYNEQFF. This rearrangement joins TRBV19 to TRBJ2-1; the match to TRBD2 covers 9 bases. J was trimmed by 0 bases and V by 5 bases; bases with no gene match: 2. The CDR3 is 15 amino acids. CDR1 LNHDA and CDR2 SQIVND come from the germline V gene (reference sequence).

The J gene is TRBJ2-5, the V gene TRBV6-5; D perhaps matches TRBD2 (5 bases). Per the germline V gene, CDR1 is MNHEY and CDR2 is SVGAGI. V was pared by 7 bases and J by 4 bases, with 13 bases between. The CDR3 has 13 residues. CDR3 sequence (DNA): TGTGCCAGCATGGAGGAGAATAGAGAGACCCAGTACTTC. Translating it yields CASMEENRETQYF.

The chain employs TRBV4-2 and TRBJ2-7; TRBD2 matches 9 bases. V lost 0 bases and J lost 0; bases outside the gene matches: 15. Germline V CDR1 and CDR2: LGHNA, YNFKEQ. This CDR3 is 20 amino acids long. CDR3 amino acids: CASSQDLETSGLRFSYEQYF. The CDR3 DNA is TGTGCCAGCAGCCAAGATCTTGAGACTAGCGGACTCCGTTTCTCCTACGAGCAGTACTTC.